The sequence of this T cell receptor (beta chain) was determined in a study of CD8 T cells in ankylosing spondylitis. General study points: Disease-associated clones were CD8+ and fairly uncommon in peripheral blood. Typical of ankylosing spondylitis blood, it appeared, was a TCR beta motif of fewer than ten highly homologous variants.

In TCRdb, the 5' RACE reads were re-called with MiXCR into one record per CDR3 protein. The data contain hundreds of thousands of distinct CDR3 sequences, about 10% of them singletons. This clonotype was seen ten or more times. Antigen unknown. Deletions cut 0 bases from V and 2 bases from J, with 9 bases between. The length of the CDR3 is 15 residues. Germline V gene data show CDR1 as SGHRS and CDR2 as YFSETQ. The rearrangement links TRBV5-1 to TRBJ1-5; D gene ambiguous. The source of this sequence is a male donor with ankylosing spondylitis. Sequences were obtained from blood, either unsorted or a sorted T cell fraction (not recorded which). The CDR3 is CASSLDPRGNQPQHF. In nucleotides, the CDR3 is TGCGCCAGCAGCTTGGACCCGAGGGGCAATCAGCCCCAGCATTTT.